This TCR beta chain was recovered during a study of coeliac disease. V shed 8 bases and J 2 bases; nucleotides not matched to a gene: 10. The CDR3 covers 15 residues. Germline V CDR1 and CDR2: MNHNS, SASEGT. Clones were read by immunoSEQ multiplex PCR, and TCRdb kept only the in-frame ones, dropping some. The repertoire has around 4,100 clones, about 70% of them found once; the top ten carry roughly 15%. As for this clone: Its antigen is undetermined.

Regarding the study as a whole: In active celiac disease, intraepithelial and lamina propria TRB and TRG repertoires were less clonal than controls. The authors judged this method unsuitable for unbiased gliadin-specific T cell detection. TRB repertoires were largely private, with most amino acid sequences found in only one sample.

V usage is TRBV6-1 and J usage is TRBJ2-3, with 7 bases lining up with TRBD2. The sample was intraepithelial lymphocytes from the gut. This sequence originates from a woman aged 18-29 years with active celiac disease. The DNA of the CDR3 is TGTGCCAGCCAGGCCGGGGAGGGGCACACAGATACGCAGTATTTT. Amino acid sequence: CASQAGEGHTDTQYF.